Below are 25 T cell receptor beta chains sequenced from a single sample in a study of T cells in lung cancer brain metastases. TCRdb's table, derived via immunoSEQ multiplex PCR, lists solely in-frame clones and lacks some. This table has thousands of clones, around 84% appearing once. The sequencing sample was made of tumor tissue from the primary lung tumor. These receptors were taken from a woman between 50 and 59 years old with non-small cell lung cancer.

The CDR3, as DNA: TGCGCCAGCAGAGTCGACGGGACACCAAATGAAAAACTGTTTTTT. It is translated as CASRVDGTPNEKLFF. The chain recombines TRBV5-1 with TRBJ1-4; the D gene is possibly TRBD1 (6 bases). Germline V CDR1 and CDR2: SGHRS, YFSETQ. The CDR3 spans 15 residues. Deletions cut 5 bases from V and 5 bases from J, with 16 bases between. Full variable domain (missing parts from reference TRBV5-1 and TRBJ1-4): KAGVTQTPRYLIKTRGQQVTLSCSPISGHRSVSWYQQTPGQGLQFLFEYFSETQRNKGNFPGRFSGRQFSNSRSEMNVSTLELGDSALYLCASRVDGTPNEKLFFGSGTQLSVL.

The genes are TRBV5-1 and TRBJ1-1; no clear D. V dropped 0 bases and J dropped 0 bases, with 9 bases sitting between them. The germline V gene encodes CDR1 SGHRS and CDR2 YFSETQ. This CDR3 region has 15 residues. The CDR3 sequence: CASSLGGTMNTEAFF. The CDR3 DNA reads TGCGCCAGCAGCTTGGGAGGTACAATGAACACTGAAGCTTTCTTT.

This rearrangement joins TRBV19 to TRBJ2-3, with 8 bases identical to TRBD1. CDR3 length equals 16 residues. Germline CDR1 is LNHDA and CDR2 is SQIVND (reference sequence). After removal of 5 bases from V and 6 bases from J, the junction contained 13 bases not matched to a gene. The CDR3 DNA is TGTGCCAGTAGTCCTCGGACAGGGCGGGCGTTTGATACGCAGTATTTT. Translating gives CASSPRTGRAFDTQYF.

This chain connects TRBV6-6 to TRBJ1-2, with D perhaps matching TRBD1 (6 bases). CDR3 size: 15 residues. Germline V gene data show CDR1 as MNHNY and CDR2 as SVGAGI (reference sequence). The V and J ends lost 3 bases and 4 bases respectively, with 15 bases between them. The DNA for the CDR3 is TGTGCCAGCAGTTATCCGGCAGGGGAGCGCTATGGCTACACCTTC. Residues: CASSYPAGERYGYTF.

The chain is built from TRBV28 and TRBJ1-1; D gene unclear. Germline values: CDR1 MDHEN, CDR2 SYDVKM. The CDR3 runs to 11 residues. Trimming left V 3 bases short and J 4 bases short, with 3 bases between. Here the CDR3 DNA reads TGTGCCAGCAGTTTGACCACTGAAGCTTTCTTT. This translates into CASSLTTEAFF.

This clone was seen a single time. This sequence joins TRBV12-5 and TRBJ2-7, with D unresolved. The CDR3 length is 11 residues. V lost 6 bases and J lost 4, with 7 bases in between. From germline, CDR1 is LGHNT and CDR2 FRNRAP. CDR3 DNA sequence: TGTGCTAGTGGCCTAACATACGAGCAGTACTTC. It codes for CASGLTYEQYF.

This rearrangement joins TRBV6-8 to TRBJ2-2, with a tentative D call TRBD2 (6 bases). V lost 5 bases and J lost 6, with 19 bases in between. CDR1 MNHGY and CDR2 SAAAGT come from the germline V gene. This CDR3 has 16 residues. CDR3 nucleotides: TGTGCCAGCAGTCCGTGGGCTAGCGTGGTGCCCGGGGAGCTGTTTTTT. Translating it yields CASSPWASVVPGELFF.

The count of this clone is one. V is TRBV18 and J is TRBJ2-7, with D unresolved. Trimming cost V 6 bases and J 3 bases, with 15 bases left between them. The CDR3 sequence is 14 residues long. Germline V gives CDR1 KGHSH, CDR2 LQKENI. The CDR3 loop reads CASSQVFTLYEQYF. DNA of the CDR3: TGTGCCAGCTCGCAGGTTTTTACTCTCTACGAGCAGTACTTC.

The chain combines TRBV7-9 with TRBJ1-1; no clear D gene. Germline V gene data show CDR1 as SEHNR and CDR2 as FQNEAQ (reference sequence). CDR3 length: 14 amino acids. Trimming shortened V by 0 bases and J by 1 base, and 6 bases separated the two germline ends. This chain's CDR3 is CASSLASWNTEAFF. In nucleotides, the CDR3 is TGTGCCAGCAGCTTAGCGTCGTGGAACACTGAAGCTTTCTTT.

This chain uses TRBV6-5 with TRBJ2-2; D possibly corresponds to TRBD2 (6 bases). Trimming took 6 bases from V and 4 from J, leaving 15 bases between them. Germline CDR1 is MNHEY and CDR2 is SVGAGI. CDR3 length: 15 amino acids. Here the CDR3 DNA reads TGTGCCAGCAGACCCGGCAGGGACTTCACCGGGGAGCTGTTTTTT. The encoded protein is CASRPGRDFTGELFF.

V usage is TRBV12-2 and J usage is TRBJ2-5; TRBD1 is the table's D call and was not checked against the DNA. TRBV12-2 is a pseudogene segment. The CDR3 has 14 amino acids. For the CDR3, the DNA is TGTGCAAGTCGCTTAGCCCAGTCCCAAGAGACCCAGTACTTC. Protein sequence: CASRLAQSQETQYF.

The chain employs TRBV10-3 and TRBJ1-2; D remains ambiguous. V lost 0 bases and J 6 bases, leaving 14 bases between the germline ends. Germline V gene lookup returns CDR1 ENHRY and CDR2 SYGVKD. CDR3 length: 15 residues. The CDR3 nucleotides read TGTGCCATCAGTGAGTCTGGGTCAGAAGTTGATGGCTACACCTTC. Translating it yields CAISESGSEVDGYTF.

The chain links TRBV19 to TRBJ2-7; perhaps TRBD2 as D (5 bases). Germline CDR1 is LNHDA and CDR2 is SQIVND (reference sequence). The CDR3 length is 14 residues. V lost 5 bases and J lost 3, with 14 bases in between. The CDR3 here is CASSARLFNYEQYF. The CDR3 DNA follows: TGTGCCAGTAGTGCCAGACTATTCAACTACGAGCAGTACTTC.

The V call is TRBV4-1, the J call TRBJ2-2, with D perhaps assigned TRBD1 or TRBD2 (6 bases each). This CDR3 contains 17 residues. Deletions cut 0 bases from V and 0 bases from J, with 11 bases between. Germline V CDR1 and CDR2: MGHRA, YSYEKL. This chain's CDR3 is CASSQDLGGANTGELFF. CDR3 DNA sequence: TGCGCCAGCAGCCAAGATCTGGGGGGCGCGAACACCGGGGAGCTGTTTTTT.

This chain uses TRBV11-2 with TRBJ2-2; perhaps D is TRBD1 or TRBD2 (6 bases each). This CDR3 is built from 14 residues. Per germline, CDR1 SGHAT and CDR2 FQNNGV. V lost 6 bases and J 0 bases, leaving 8 bases between the germline ends. In DNA, the CDR3 is TGTGCCAGCAGGAGGGGGGCGAACACCGGGGAGCTGTTTTTT. Its translation is CASRRGANTGELFF. Based on the CDR3 plus reference TRBV11-2 and TRBJ2-2, the full variable domain is EAGVAQSPRYKIIEKRQSVAFWCNPISGHATLYWYQQILGQGPKLLIQFQNNGVVDDSQLPKDRFSAERLKGVDSTLKIQPAKLEDSAVYLCASRRGANTGELFFGEGSRLTVL.

Only a few counts were recorded for this clone. J is TRBJ2-7 and V is TRBV27, with 13 bases identical to TRBD2. This CDR3 comprises 17 residues. J gave up 9 bases and V 5 bases, and 16 bases lay outside the gene matches. Germline CDR1 is MNHEY and CDR2 is SMNVEV (reference sequence). In nucleotides, the CDR3 is TGTGCCAGCAGTCCATCGCCGGGACTAGCGGGGAAAAGAGGGCAGTACTTC. This encodes CASSPSPGLAGKRGQYF.

This rearrangement joins TRBV27 to TRBJ2-2; D not certain. The CDR3 extends over 12 amino acids. From germline, CDR1 is MNHEY and CDR2 SMNVEV (reference sequence). Deletions cut 6 bases from V and 3 bases from J, with 5 bases between. CDR3 in amino acids: CASRRYTGELFF. CDR3 DNA sequence: TGTGCCAGCAGACGGTACACCGGGGAGCTGTTTTTT.

This chain uses TRBV2 with TRBJ2-1, with D uncertain. V lost 7 bases and J 9 bases, leaving 16 bases between the germline ends. The CDR3 has 13 residues. Germline V CDR1 and CDR2: SNHLY, FYNNEI. The CDR3 DNA sequence: TGTGCCAGCACCGAACCTTTCCGTCGTGAGCAGTTCTTC. Protein sequence: CASTEPFRREQFF.

Comments on this clone: The germline gene is not matched at one end of the junction; a read error may be the cause. At the DNA level, this CDR3 is encoded by other sequences in the same sample as well. V gene TRBV29-1 combines with J gene TRBJ2-1; 8 bases agree with TRBD2. The CDR3 spans 17 residues. CDR1 is SQVTM, CDR2 ANQGSEA, per germline. The CDR3 DNA follows: TGCAGCGTTGTGAATACAGGGCTAGCGGGTCCTAAGGATGAGCAATTCTTC. Its protein product is CSVVNTGLAGPKDEQFF.

V is TRBV7-8 and J is TRBJ1-5, with a tentative D call TRBD1 (5 bases). V gave up 5 bases and J gave up 7 bases, with 24 bases separating them. The germline gives CDR1 SGHVS, CDR2 FQNEAQ. The CDR3 loop spans 17 amino acids. The CDR3 loop is CASSPVGVGSVRQPQHF. The CDR3 region has the DNA TGTGCCAGCAGCCCCGTAGGGGTTGGATCCGTTCGACAGCCCCAGCATTTT.

In this sample, this clone turned up once. The rearrangement joins TRBV10-2 to TRBJ2-7; unclear D gene. V lost 2 bases and J 4 bases, leaving 15 bases between the germline ends. Germline V lookup: CDR1 WSHSY, CDR2 SAAADI. This CDR3 region has 15 residues. CDR3 DNA: TGCGCCAGCAGTGAGATGTCTACCACCGATTACGAGCAGTACTTC. Translated, it gives CASSEMSTTDYEQYF.

The chain has TRBV2 and TRBJ1-6, with 7 bases fitting TRBD1. V was clipped by 6 bases and J by 2 bases; unmatched bases: 1. Germline V gives CDR1 SNHLY, CDR2 FYNNEI. There are 14 residues in the CDR3. CDR3: CASRGTAYNSPLHF. In DNA, the CDR3 is TGTGCCAGCAGGGGGACAGCCTATAATTCACCCCTCCACTTT.

This sequence joins TRBV6-6 and TRBJ2-1; D gene ambiguous. Trimming cost V 2 bases and J 6 bases, with 14 bases left between them. The germline CDR1 and CDR2 sequences are MNHNY and SVGAGI (reference sequence). The CDR3 is made up of 15 amino acids. CDR3 region: CASSYDRVRRNEQFF. The CDR3 nucleotides read TGTGCCAGCAGTTACGATCGGGTGAGGCGCAATGAGCAGTTCTTC.

CDR3 nucleotide sequence: TGTGCCAGCAGCTTCGCGGGGGGGCTATCTGAGCAGTTCTTC. Translating it yields CASSFAGGLSEQFF. V usage is TRBV7-2 and J usage is TRBJ2-1; the match to TRBD2 covers 9 bases. The J segment lost 9 bases and the V segment lost 3 bases, leaving 6 bases of the junction unmatched. CDR3 size: 14 residues. Germline V gene sequence: CDR1 SGHTA, CDR2 FQGNSA. The complete variable domain, with remaining parts taken from reference TRBV7-2 and TRBJ2-1, reads GAGVSQSPSNKVTEKGKDVELRCDPISGHTALYWYRQSLGQGLEFLIYFQGNSAPDKSGLPSDRFSAERTGGSVSTLTIQRTQQEDSAVYLCASSFAGGLSEQFFGPGTRLTVL.

The chain is built from TRBV9 and TRBJ2-1; weak D call: TRBD1 (5 bases). Germline CDR1 is SGDLS and CDR2 is YYNGEE. Trimming removed 3 bases from V and 5 bases from J, with 12 bases in between. The CDR3 sequence is 14 residues long. The CDR3 region is CASSAHRIDNEQFF. The CDR3 DNA follows: TGTGCCAGCAGCGCACACAGGATAGACAATGAGCAGTTCTTC.